The 21 T cell receptor beta chains listed next were all sequenced from one sample in a study of blood T cell repertoires in COVID-19. Assay: immunoSEQ multiplex PCR; the TCRdb copy retains only in-frame clones and omits some. The table includes roughly 150,000 clones, around 82% detected once. The sequencing sample was made of PBMCs or T cells enriched from blood (not recorded which). These receptors all come from a woman in her forties or fifties who had recovered from COVID-19.

The genes are TRBV9 and TRBJ1-2; perhaps TRBD1 as D (6 bases). The CDR3 sequence is 15 residues long. CDR1 and CDR2 from the germline V gene are SGDLS and YYNGEE. V lost 3 bases, J lost 4 bases, and 16 bases lay in between. CDR3 residues: CASSGLGQRIYGYTF. CDR3 coding DNA: TGTGCCAGCAGCGGCCTAGGACAGAGGATCTATGGCTACACCTTC.

V and J are TRBV27 and TRBJ2-2; 7 bases are a match to TRBD1. Germline trimming cut 6 bases from V and 2 bases from J; bases unmatched to any gene: 6. The germline V gene has CDR1 MNHEY and CDR2 SMNVEV (reference sequence). This CDR3 comprises 15 residues. Here the CDR3 reads CASSPRQGNTGELFF. In DNA, the CDR3 is TGTGCCAGCAGCCCCCGACAGGGCAACACCGGGGAGCTGTTTTTT.

The CDR3 nucleotides read TGTGCCAGCAGCAGGGAGATTGACAACTACGAGCAGTACTTC. This codes for CASSREIDNYEQYF. The gene calls are TRBV5-4 and TRBJ2-7; D perhaps matches TRBD2 (5 bases). Trimming removed 4 bases from V and 3 bases from J, with 14 bases in between. CDR3 length equals 14 residues. Germline V lookup: CDR1 SGHNT, CDR2 YYREEE (reference sequence). Combining the CDR3 with reference TRBV5-4 and TRBJ2-7 gives the whole variable domain ETGVTQSPTHLIKTRGQQVTLRCSSQSGHNTVSWYQQALGQGPQFIFQYYREEENGRGNFPPRFSGLQFPNYSSELNVNALELDDSALYLCASSREIDNYEQYFGPGTRLTVT.

This chain connects TRBV10-3 to TRBJ2-5, with TRBD2 identical over 13 bases. The ends lost 7 bases at V and 3 bases at J; junction bases unmatched: 5. This CDR3 has 15 amino acids. From germline, CDR1 is ENHRY and CDR2 SYGVKD. CDR3 protein: CAIKQTSGGKETQYF. CDR3 bases: TGTGCCATCAAGCAGACTAGCGGGGGGAAAGAGACCCAGTACTTC.

The V call is TRBV30, the J call TRBJ2-7; 9 bases agree with TRBD2. Losses at the gene ends were 7 bases for V and 0 bases for J; bases not matched to a gene: 7. CDR1 is GTSNPN, CDR2 SVGIG, per germline (reference sequence). The CDR3 is 14 amino acids. CDR3 bases: TGTGCCTCGAATAGCGGGGGTGACTCCTACGAGCAGTACTTC. Translated, it gives CASNSGGDSYEQYF.

The chain carries TRBV10-3 and TRBJ2-1; TRBD1 is a possible D gene (6 bases). V lost 2 bases and J 6 bases, leaving 8 bases between the germline ends. The CDR3 sequence is 13 residues long. The germline CDR1 and CDR2 sequences are ENHRY and SYGVKD. The CDR3 DNA sequence: TGTGCCATCAGTGAGAAACAGGGCAATGAGCAGTTCTTC. The encoded protein is CAISEKQGNEQFF.

In the case of this clone: The sample holds other DNA sequences that translate to the same CDR3. V is TRBV18 and J is TRBJ2-3; TRBD1 matches at 10 bases. The CDR3 contains 13 residues. The V and J ends lost 6 bases and 4 bases, in that order; junction bases with no gene match: 1. Per germline, CDR1 KGHSH and CDR2 LQKENI. CDR3 nucleotides: TGTGCCAGCTCTGGGACAGGGGCAGATACGCAGTATTTT. As protein: CASSGTGADTQYF.

The chain employs TRBV28 and TRBJ1-5, with D maybe TRBD1 (5 bases). The CDR3 spans 14 residues. Trimming took off 2 bases at V and 3 bases at J, with 8 bases between the two ends. Germline CDR1 and CDR2: MDHEN and SYDVKM. The CDR3 protein is CASSLGAINQPQHF. The DNA of the CDR3 is TGTGCCAGCAGTTTAGGGGCCATCAATCAGCCCCAGCATTTT. The complete variable domain, with remaining parts taken from reference TRBV28 and TRBJ1-5, reads DVKVTQSSRYLVKRTGEKVFLECVQDMDHENMFWYRQDPGLGLRLIYFSYDVKMKEKGDIPEGYSVSREKKERFSLILESASTNQTSMYLCASSLGAINQPQHFGDGTRLSIL.

This sequence joins TRBV5-4 and TRBJ1-2, with D perhaps TRBD1 (5 bases). The V end lost 5 bases, the J end lost 2 bases, and 10 bases lay between the germline ends. Per germline, CDR1 SGHNT and CDR2 YYREEE (reference sequence). The CDR3 spans 13 residues. CDR3 loop: CASSSDKNYGYTF. CDR3 DNA sequence: TGTGCCAGCAGTTCGGACAAGAACTATGGCTACACCTTC. The full variable domain, its missing parts supplied by reference TRBV5-4 and TRBJ1-2, is ETGVTQSPTHLIKTRGQQVTLRCSSQSGHNTVSWYQQALGQGPQFIFQYYREEENGRGNFPPRFSGLQFPNYSSELNVNALELDDSALYLCASSSDKNYGYTFGSGTRLTVV.

This chain joins TRBV18 and TRBJ1-5; no definite D call. V gave up 3 bases and J gave up 8 bases, with 17 bases separating them. The germline V gene has CDR1 KGHSH and CDR2 LQKENI. This CDR3 region has 15 residues. The CDR3 nucleotides read TGTGCCAGCTCACCCCGGGCTCCGGGATTGGAGCCCCAGCATTTT. As protein: CASSPRAPGLEPQHF. Supplemented by reference TRBV18 and TRBJ1-5, the full variable domain reads NAGVMQNPRHLVRRRGQEARLRCSPMKGHSHVYWYRQLPEEGLKFMVYLQKENIIDESGMPKERFSAEFPKEGPSILRIQQVVRGDSAAYFCASSPRAPGLEPQHFGDGTRLSIL.

The chain employs TRBV5-6 and TRBJ2-2; D uncertain. Germline assignment: CDR1 SGHDT and CDR2 YYEEEE. Trimming left V 3 bases short and J 3 bases short, with 3 bases between. This CDR3 has 12 amino acids. CDR3 DNA sequence: TGTGCCAGCAGCTCTTACACCGGGGAGCTGTTTTTT. This sequence encodes CASSSYTGELFF.

This chain uses TRBV6-5 with TRBJ1-5, with D possibly being TRBD1 (6 bases). The CDR3 is made up of 13 amino acids. CDR1 is MNHEY, CDR2 SVGAGI, per germline. V lost 7 bases, J lost 6 bases, and 13 bases lay in between. The CDR3 coding sequence is TGTGCCAGCAACACAGGGCGCGGTCAGCCCCAGCATTTT. Its translation: CASNTGRGQPQHF.

This clone was seen once. The chain has TRBV2 and TRBJ2-7; tentative D call: TRBD1 (6 bases). The CDR3 length is 12 residues. Trimming shortened V by 7 bases and J by 5 bases, and 12 bases separated the two germline ends. Germline V CDR1 and CDR2: SNHLY, FYNNEI. As DNA, the CDR3 is TGTGCCAGCACCAGGGGATCCGACGAGCAGTACGTC. Amino acid sequence: CASTRGSDEQYV.

In this sample, this clone turned up a few times. The chain has TRBV6-5 and TRBJ2-5; tentative D call: TRBD1 (6 bases). The germline V and J ends were trimmed by 6 bases and 4 bases, with 18 bases remaining between them. Germline loops: CDR1 MNHEY, CDR2 SVGAGI. The CDR3 length is 15 residues. In nucleotides, the CDR3 is TGTGCCAGCAGCCTCGTATACGGCAGGGGAGAGACCCAGTACTTC. Amino acids: CASSLVYGRGETQYF.

The chain is built from TRBV6-5 and TRBJ1-2; the D gene is possibly TRBD1 (6 bases). The germline V gene has CDR1 MNHEY and CDR2 SVGAGI. V was clipped by 2 bases and J by 8 bases, with 18 bases between them. The CDR3 loop spans 15 amino acids. The CDR3 is CASSYGDTSGYGYTF. In DNA form, the CDR3 reads TGTGCCAGCAGTTACGGGGACACCTCAGGGTACGGCTACACCTTC.

This chain joins TRBV19 and TRBJ1-2; D is possibly TRBD1 (6 bases). CDR1 is LNHDA, CDR2 SQIVND, per germline (reference sequence). There are 12 residues in the CDR3. With 5 bases removed from V and 12 bases from J, the gap between germline ends came to 16 bases. The CDR3 bases are TGTGCCAGTAGTGGGGACACGCTGCGAAACACCTTC. It is translated as CASSGDTLRNTF.

V usage is TRBV11-1 and J usage is TRBJ2-5; D is uncertain. Germline V gene data show CDR1 as SGHAT and CDR2 as FQDESV (reference sequence). This CDR3 spans 13 amino acids. Trimming pared 1 base from V and 4 bases from J, leaving 7 bases between. The CDR3 DNA follows: TGTGCCAGCAGCTTAGTCCCGCGAGAGACCCAGTACTTC. Amino acid sequence: CASSLVPRETQYF.

V is TRBV12-3 or TRBV12-4 and J is TRBJ1-6; tentatively, D is TRBD1 (5 bases). Trimming pared 8 bases from V and 11 bases from J, leaving 13 bases between. The CDR3 loop spans 12 amino acids. Written as DNA, the CDR3 is TGTGCCAGCTCCCAGGGCGGCACACCCCTCCACTTT. Translating it yields CASSQGGTPLHF.

This chain connects TRBV25-1 to TRBJ2-7, with 9 bases that match TRBD1. V dropped 7 bases and J dropped 5; count of bases not matched to a gene: 9. CDR1 and CDR2 (germline): MGHDK, SYGVNS. The CDR3 is made up of 14 amino acids. The CDR3 DNA reads TGTGCCAGCAAACACCGGGACAGGGTTAACGAGCAGTACTTC. Translating gives CASKHRDRVNEQYF.

This chain links TRBV6-1 with TRBJ1-2, with D possibly matching TRBD1 (6 bases). This CDR3 is built from 13 residues. Germline lookup yields CDR1 MNHNS and CDR2 SASEGT. Trimming left V 2 bases short and J 7 bases short, with 11 bases between. The chain's CDR3 is CASSERDNAGYTF. CDR3 bases: TGTGCCAGCAGTGAAAGGGACAACGCTGGCTACACCTTC.

The V call is TRBV20-1, the J call TRBJ1-1; D remains unclear. The germline V and J ends were trimmed by 3 bases and 4 bases, with 12 bases remaining between them. This CDR3 contains 13 residues. CDR1 is DFQATT, CDR2 SNEGSKA, per germline (reference sequence). CDR3 region: CSASGGEVTEAFF. The CDR3 DNA sequence: TGCAGTGCTAGTGGTGGGGAGGTCACTGAAGCTTTCTTT.